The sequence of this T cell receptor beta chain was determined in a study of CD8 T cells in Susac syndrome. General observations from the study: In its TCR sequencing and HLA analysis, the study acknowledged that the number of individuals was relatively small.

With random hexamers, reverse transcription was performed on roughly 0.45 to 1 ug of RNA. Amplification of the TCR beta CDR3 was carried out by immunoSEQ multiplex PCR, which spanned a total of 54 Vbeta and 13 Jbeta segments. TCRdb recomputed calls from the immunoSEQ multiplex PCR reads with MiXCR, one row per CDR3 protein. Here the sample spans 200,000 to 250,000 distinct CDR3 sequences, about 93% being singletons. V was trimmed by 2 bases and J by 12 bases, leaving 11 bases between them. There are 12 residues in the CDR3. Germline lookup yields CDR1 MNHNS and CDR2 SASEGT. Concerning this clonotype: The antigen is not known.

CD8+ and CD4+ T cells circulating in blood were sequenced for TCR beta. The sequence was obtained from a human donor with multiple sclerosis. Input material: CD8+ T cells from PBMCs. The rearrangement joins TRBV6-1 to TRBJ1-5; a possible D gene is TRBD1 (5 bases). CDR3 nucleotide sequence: TGTGCCAGCAGTGAACGGGGCCCCTTCCAGCATTTT. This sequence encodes CASSERGPFQHF.